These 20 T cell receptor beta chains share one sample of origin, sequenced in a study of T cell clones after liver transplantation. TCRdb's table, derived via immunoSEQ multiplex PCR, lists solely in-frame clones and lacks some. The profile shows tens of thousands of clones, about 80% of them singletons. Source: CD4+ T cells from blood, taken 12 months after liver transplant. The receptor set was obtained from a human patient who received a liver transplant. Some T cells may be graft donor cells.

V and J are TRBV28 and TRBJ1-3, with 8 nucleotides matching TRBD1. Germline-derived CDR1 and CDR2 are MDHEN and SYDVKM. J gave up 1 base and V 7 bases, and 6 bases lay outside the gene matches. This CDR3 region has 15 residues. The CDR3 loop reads CASTLDRASGNTIYF. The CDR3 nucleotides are TGTGCCAGCACCCTGGACAGGGCGTCTGGAAACACCATATATTTT.

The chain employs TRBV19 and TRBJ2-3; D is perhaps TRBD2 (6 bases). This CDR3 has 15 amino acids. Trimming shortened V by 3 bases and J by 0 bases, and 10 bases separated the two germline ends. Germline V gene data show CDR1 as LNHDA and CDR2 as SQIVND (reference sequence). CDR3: CASSIGLASTDTQYF. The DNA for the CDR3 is TGTGCCAGTAGTATTGGGCTAGCGAGCACAGATACGCAGTATTTT. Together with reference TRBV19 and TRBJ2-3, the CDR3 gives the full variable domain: DGGITQSPKYLFRKEGQNVTLSCEQNLNHDAMYWYRQDPGQGLRLIYYSQIVNDFQKGDIAEGYSVSREKKESFPLTVTSAQKNPTAFYLCASSIGLASTDTQYFGPGTRLTVL.

The CDR3 region has the DNA TGTGCCAGCAGATACGACAGGAACACCGGGGAGCTGTTTTTT. It yields the protein CASRYDRNTGELFF. The V and J genes are TRBV28 and TRBJ2-2; D is possibly TRBD1 (5 bases). With 6 bases removed from V and 1 base from J, the gap between germline ends came to 9 bases. Germline V lookup: CDR1 MDHEN, CDR2 SYDVKM. The CDR3 has 14 residues.

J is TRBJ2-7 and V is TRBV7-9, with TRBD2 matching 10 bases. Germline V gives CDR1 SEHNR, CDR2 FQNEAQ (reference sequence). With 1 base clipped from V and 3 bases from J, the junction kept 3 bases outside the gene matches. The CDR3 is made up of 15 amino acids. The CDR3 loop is CASSLVTSGNYEQYF. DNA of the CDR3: TGTGCCAGCAGCTTAGTAACTAGCGGGAACTACGAGCAGTACTTC. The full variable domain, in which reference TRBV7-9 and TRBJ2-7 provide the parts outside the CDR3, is DTGVSQNPRHKITKRGQNVTFRCDPISEHNRLYWYRQTLGQGPEFLTYFQNEAQLEKSRLLSDRFSAERPKGSFSTLEIQRTEQGDSAMYLCASSLVTSGNYEQYFGPGTRLTVT.

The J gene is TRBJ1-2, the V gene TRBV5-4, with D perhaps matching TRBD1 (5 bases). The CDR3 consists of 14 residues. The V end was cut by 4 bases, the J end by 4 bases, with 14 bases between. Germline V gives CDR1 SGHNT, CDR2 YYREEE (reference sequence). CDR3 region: CASSPSQGGYGYTF. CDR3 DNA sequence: TGTGCCAGCAGCCCCTCGCAGGGAGGCTATGGCTACACCTTC.

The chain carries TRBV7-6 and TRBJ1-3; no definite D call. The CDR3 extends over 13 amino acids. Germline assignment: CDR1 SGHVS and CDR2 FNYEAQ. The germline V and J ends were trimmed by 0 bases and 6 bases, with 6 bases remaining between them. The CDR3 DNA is TGTGCCAGCAGCTTAGCGTTGAAAAACACCATATATTTT. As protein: CASSLALKNTIYF.

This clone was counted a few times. CDR3 coding DNA: TGTGCCACCGCGGACCTTCAGCGCTCCTACAATGAGCAGTTCTTC. It is translated as CATADLQRSYNEQFF. The chain links TRBV10-3 to TRBJ2-1; D is uncertain. Germline V gives CDR1 ENHRY, CDR2 SYGVKD. The V end was cut by 10 bases, the J end by 0 bases, with 16 bases between. The CDR3 contains 15 residues.

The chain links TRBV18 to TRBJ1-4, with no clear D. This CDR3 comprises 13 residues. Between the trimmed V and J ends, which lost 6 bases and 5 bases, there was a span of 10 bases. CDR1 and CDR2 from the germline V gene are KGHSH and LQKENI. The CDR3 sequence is CASSGSQNEKLFF. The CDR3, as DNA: TGTGCCAGCTCTGGCAGTCAAAATGAAAAACTGTTTTTT.

CDR3 sequence reads: CASSLGPDQPQHF. In DNA, the CDR3 is TGTGCCAGCAGCTTGGGACCCGATCAGCCCCAGCATTTT. The chain couples TRBV5-4 to TRBJ1-5; no clear D. This CDR3 comprises 13 residues. V was clipped by 0 bases and J by 5 bases, with 6 bases between them. Per germline, CDR1 SGHNT and CDR2 YYREEE (reference sequence).

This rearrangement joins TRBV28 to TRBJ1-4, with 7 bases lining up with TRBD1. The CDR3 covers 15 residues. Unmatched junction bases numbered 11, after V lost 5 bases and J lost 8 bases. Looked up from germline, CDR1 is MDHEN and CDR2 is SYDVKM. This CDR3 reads CASSTLEGGQEKLFF. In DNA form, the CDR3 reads TGTGCCAGCAGTACCCTGGAAGGGGGCCAAGAAAAACTGTTTTTT.

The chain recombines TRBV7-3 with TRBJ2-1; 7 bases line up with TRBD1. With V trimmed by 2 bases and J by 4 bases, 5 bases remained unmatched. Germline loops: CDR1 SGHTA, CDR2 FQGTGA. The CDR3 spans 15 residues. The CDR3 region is CASSLRTGEYNEQFF. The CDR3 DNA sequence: TGTGCCAGCAGCTTACGGACAGGAGAATACAATGAGCAGTTCTTC.

The CDR3 sequence is CSVAGAITSGQGTQNTEAFF. Here the CDR3 DNA reads TGCAGCGTTGCCGGAGCTATTACCTCGGGACAGGGGACCCAGAACACTGAAGCTTTCTTT. The rearrangement uses TRBV29-1 and TRBJ1-1; the match to TRBD1 covers 10 bases. Trimming took 4 bases from V and 1 from J; bases not matched to a gene: 21. Germline CDR1 and CDR2: SQVTM and ANQGSEA. The CDR3 has 20 residues.

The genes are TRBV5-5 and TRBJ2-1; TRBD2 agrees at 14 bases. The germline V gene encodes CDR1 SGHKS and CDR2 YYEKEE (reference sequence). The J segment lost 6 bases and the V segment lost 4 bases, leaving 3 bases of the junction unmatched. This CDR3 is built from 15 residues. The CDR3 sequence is CASSKGTSGSNEQFF. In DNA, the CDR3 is TGTGCCAGCAGCAAGGGGACTAGCGGGAGCAATGAGCAGTTCTTC.

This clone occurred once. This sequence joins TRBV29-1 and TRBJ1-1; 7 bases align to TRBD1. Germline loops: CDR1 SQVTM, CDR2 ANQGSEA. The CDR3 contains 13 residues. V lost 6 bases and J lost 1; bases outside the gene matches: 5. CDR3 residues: CSVSRTGNTEAFF. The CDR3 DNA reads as TGCAGCGTCTCCCGGACAGGGAACACTGAAGCTTTCTTT.

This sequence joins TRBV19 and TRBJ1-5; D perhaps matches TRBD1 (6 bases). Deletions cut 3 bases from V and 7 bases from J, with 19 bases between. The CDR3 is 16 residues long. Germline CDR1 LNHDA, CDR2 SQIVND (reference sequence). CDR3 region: CASSMRGNRDNQPQHF. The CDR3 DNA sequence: TGTGCCAGTAGTATGAGGGGGAACAGGGATAACCAGCCCCAGCATTTT.

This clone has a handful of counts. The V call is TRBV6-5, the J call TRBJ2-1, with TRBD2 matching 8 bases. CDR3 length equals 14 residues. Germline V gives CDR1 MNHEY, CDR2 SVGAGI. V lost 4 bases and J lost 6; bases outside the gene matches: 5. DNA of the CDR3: TGTGCCAGCAGTTCTACAACTAGCGGCAATGAGCAGTTCTTC. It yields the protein CASSSTTSGNEQFF.

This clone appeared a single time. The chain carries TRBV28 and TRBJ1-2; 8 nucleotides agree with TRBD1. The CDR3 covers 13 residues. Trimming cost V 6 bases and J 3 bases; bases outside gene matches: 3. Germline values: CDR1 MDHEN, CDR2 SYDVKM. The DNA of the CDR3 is TGTGCCAGCAGGACAGGGGCTTACTATGGCTACACCTTC. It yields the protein CASRTGAYYGYTF.

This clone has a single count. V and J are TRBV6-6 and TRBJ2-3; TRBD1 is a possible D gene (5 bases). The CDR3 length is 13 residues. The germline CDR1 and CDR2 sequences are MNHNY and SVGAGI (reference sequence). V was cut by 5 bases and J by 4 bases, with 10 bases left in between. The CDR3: CASSPLGADTQYF. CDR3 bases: TGTGCCAGCAGTCCTCTAGGGGCAGATACGCAGTATTTT.

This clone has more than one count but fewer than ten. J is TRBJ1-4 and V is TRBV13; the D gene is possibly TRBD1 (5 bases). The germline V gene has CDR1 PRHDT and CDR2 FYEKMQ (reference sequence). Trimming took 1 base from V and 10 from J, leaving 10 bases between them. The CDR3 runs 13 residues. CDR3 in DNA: TGTGCCAGCAGCTTAGAGGGGAGAGGAAAACTGTTTTTT. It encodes CASSLEGRGKLFF.

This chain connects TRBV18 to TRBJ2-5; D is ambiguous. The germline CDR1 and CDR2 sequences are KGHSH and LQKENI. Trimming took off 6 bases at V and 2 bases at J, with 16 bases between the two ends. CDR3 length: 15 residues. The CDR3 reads CASSPGTGSQETQYF. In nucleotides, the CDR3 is TGTGCCAGCTCCCCCGGTACTGGGTCTCAAGAGACCCAGTACTTC.